This TCR beta chain was captured by sequencing in a study of T cells in Graves' hyperthyroidism and ophthalmopathy. Study-wide findings and caveats: The model foresaw ophthalmopathy a median around 6.4 months prior to onset. Most clonotypes expanded in thyroid above 0.001 were likewise present in blood.

Note on this clonotype: The antigen is unknown.

Amplification of TCR beta CDR3 regions was performed using RNA transcripts as template. An initial round of RT-PCR targeting the TCR CDR3 relied on the HTBI primer set. MiXCR, applied by TCRdb to the multiplex PCR reads, yields one record per CDR3 protein. The sample consists of 600,000 to 650,000 distinct CDR3 sequences, about 16% of them appearing once. Graves' hyperthyroidism showing no ophthalmopathy progression within 18 months was considered stable. 9 to 10 ml fresh peripheral blood yielded the PBMCs. V dropped 2 bases and J dropped 2; count of bases not matched to a gene: 5. The CDR3 has 16 amino acids. Germline V gene lookup returns CDR1 MGHRA and CDR2 YSYEKL.

The sequencing input was blood. The source is a woman in her 30s with Graves' hyperthyroidism. The chain uses TRBV4-1 and TRBJ2-7, with 11 positions matching TRBD2. The CDR3 DNA reads TGCGCCAGCAGCCAACCCATGACTAGCGGGACCTACGAGCAGTACTTC. Translating it yields CASSQPMTSGTYEQYF.